The 14 T cell receptor beta chains in this list originate from one sample, sequenced in a study of blood T cell repertoires in COVID-19. Clones were sequenced by immunoSEQ multiplex PCR, and TCRdb holds only the in-frame ones, with some missing. The table has 150,000 to 200,000 clones, less than 90% seen once. Material: peripheral blood. These TCRs come from a woman between 65 and 79 years old with COVID-19, enrolled during active disease.

This clone has just a few counts. The gene calls are TRBV19 and TRBJ1-1; a weak D match, TRBD1 (6 bases). The germline CDR1 and CDR2 sequences are LNHDA and SQIVND (reference sequence). With 4 bases removed from V and 1 base from J, the gap between germline ends came to 10 bases. The CDR3 spans 14 residues. DNA for the CDR3: TGTGCCAGTAGTACCAGACAGGCGAACACTGAAGCTTTCTTT. Protein sequence: CASSTRQANTEAFF. The entire variable domain, with the rest obtained from reference TRBV19 and TRBJ1-1, is as follows: DGGITQSPKYLFRKEGQNVTLSCEQNLNHDAMYWYRQDPGQGLRLIYYSQIVNDFQKGDIAEGYSVSREKKESFPLTVTSAQKNPTAFYLCASSTRQANTEAFFGQGTRLTVV.

This sequence joins TRBV7-9 and TRBJ2-2, with TRBD2 as a possible D gene (5 bases). Trimming cost V 3 bases and J 7 bases, with 12 bases left between them. The CDR3 length is 14 residues. The germline gives CDR1 SEHNR, CDR2 FQNEAQ (reference sequence). CDR3 protein: CASSFEGWDGELFF. Written as DNA, the CDR3 is TGTGCCAGCAGCTTCGAGGGATGGGACGGGGAGCTGTTTTTT.

The chain carries TRBV10-3 and TRBJ2-2, with D uncertain. This CDR3 is built from 13 residues. CDR1 and CDR2 from the germline V gene are ENHRY and SYGVKD. The V gene lost 1 base and the J gene lost 8 bases, with 8 bases spanning the gap. CDR3 region: CAISELSQGELFF. DNA for the CDR3: TGTGCCATCAGTGAGTTGAGTCAAGGGGAGCTGTTTTTT.

The V gene is TRBV4-1, the J gene TRBJ1-1; 8 bases are a match to TRBD1. CDR1 MGHRA and CDR2 YSYEKL come from the germline V gene. Trimming took 0 bases from V and 4 from J; bases not matched to a gene: 1. The CDR3 runs 14 residues. CDR3 sequence reads: CASSQDRGPTEAFF. Written as DNA, the CDR3 is TGCGCCAGCAGCCAAGACAGGGGGCCCACTGAAGCTTTCTTT.

The CDR3 region has the DNA TGTGCCAGCTCTCCGGGACACAAACAAGAGACCCAGTACTTC. Translating it yields CASSPGHKQETQYF. The chain employs TRBV6-5 and TRBJ2-5, with a possible D match to TRBD1 (6 bases). The CDR3 contains 14 residues. Germline V gene lookup returns CDR1 MNHEY and CDR2 SVGAGI. Trimming removed 8 bases at V and 2 bases at J, with 15 bases between.

J is TRBJ1-2 and V is TRBV3-1 (or the pseudogene TRBV3-2); D is perhaps TRBD1 (6 bases). V was shortened by 2 bases and J by 7 bases, with 17 bases between the two germline ends. Germline V gene sequence: CDR1 LGHDT, CDR2 YNNKEL (reference sequence). This CDR3 is 15 amino acids long. The CDR3, as DNA: TGTGCCAGCAGCCAAAGGGGTGCAGGGGCTCCTGGCTACACCTTC. This sequence encodes CASSQRGAGAPGYTF.

The chain carries TRBV19 and TRBJ1-2; TRBD1 matches at 8 bases. The length of the CDR3 is 12 residues. V shed 8 bases, J shed 6 bases, and the junction held 5 bases outside the gene matches. Looked up from germline, CDR1 is LNHDA and CDR2 is SQIVND (reference sequence). The CDR3 bases are TGTGCCAGTGGCCCGGGACAGGATGGCTACACCTTC. Its translation is CASGPGQDGYTF.

The chain is built from TRBV2 and TRBJ2-5, with 11 bases identical to TRBD2. The CDR3 totals 15 residues. V dropped 4 bases and J dropped 4; count of bases not matched to a gene: 5. Germline V gene data show CDR1 as SNHLY and CDR2 as FYNNEI. The CDR3 spells CASSVLAGEGETQYF. The CDR3 coding sequence is TGTGCCAGCAGTGTACTAGCGGGAGAGGGAGAGACCCAGTACTTC.

This clone was seen a handful of times. V is TRBV6-5 and J is TRBJ1-2, with a weak D call TRBD1 (6 bases). The ends were cut back, 4 bases at V and 3 bases at J, with 12 bases in the middle. CDR1 and CDR2 (germline): MNHEY, SVGAGI. The CDR3 runs to 14 residues. The CDR3 spells CASSLQGGDYGYTF. The CDR3 coding sequence is TGTGCCAGCAGTTTACAGGGAGGGGACTATGGCTACACCTTC.

The chain has TRBV12-3 or TRBV12-4 and TRBJ1-2; 7 positions agree with TRBD1. The trim removed 5 bases at V and 3 bases at J, leaving 0 bases unmatched. There are 12 residues in the CDR3. CDR3 DNA sequence: TGTGCCAGCAGTACAGGGGACTATGGCTACACCTTC. Its translation is CASSTGDYGYTF.

The chain uses TRBV19 and TRBJ2-3; 12 positions match TRBD2. This CDR3 has 15 residues. Germline lookup yields CDR1 LNHDA and CDR2 SQIVND (reference sequence). With V trimmed by 6 bases and J by 4 bases, 5 bases remained unmatched. The CDR3 region is CASSLPSGGADTQYF. DNA of the CDR3: TGTGCCAGTAGCCTCCCTAGCGGGGGGGCAGATACGCAGTATTTT.

This clone was detected once. The chain uses TRBV5-1 and TRBJ2-2; D is unclear. The CDR3 totals 14 residues. The V gene lost 0 bases and the J gene lost 4 bases, with 7 bases spanning the gap. Germline CDR1 and CDR2: SGHRS and YFSETQ. CDR3 nucleotide sequence: TGCGCCAGCAGCTTGGCAGGTGCCACCGGGGAGCTGTTTTTT. It encodes CASSLAGATGELFF.

V and J are TRBV19 and TRBJ1-2, with 8 bases aligning to TRBD1. The CDR3 sequence is 14 residues long. V dropped 3 bases and J dropped 11; count of bases not matched to a gene: 11. The V gene's germline CDR1 is LNHDA and CDR2 SQIVND (reference sequence). This CDR3 is CASSIIKEGQAYTF. The DNA for the CDR3 is TGTGCCAGTAGTATTATAAAGGAGGGACAGGCTTACACCTTC.

This sequence joins TRBV28 and TRBJ1-2, with TRBD1 identical over 8 bases. Germline CDR1 and CDR2: MDHEN and SYDVKM. The CDR3 loop spans 13 amino acids. Trimming removed 4 bases from V and 5 bases from J; junction bases left unmatched: 3. The CDR3: CASSSTGVYGYTF. DNA for the CDR3: TGTGCCAGCAGTTCGACAGGGGTTTATGGCTACACCTTC.